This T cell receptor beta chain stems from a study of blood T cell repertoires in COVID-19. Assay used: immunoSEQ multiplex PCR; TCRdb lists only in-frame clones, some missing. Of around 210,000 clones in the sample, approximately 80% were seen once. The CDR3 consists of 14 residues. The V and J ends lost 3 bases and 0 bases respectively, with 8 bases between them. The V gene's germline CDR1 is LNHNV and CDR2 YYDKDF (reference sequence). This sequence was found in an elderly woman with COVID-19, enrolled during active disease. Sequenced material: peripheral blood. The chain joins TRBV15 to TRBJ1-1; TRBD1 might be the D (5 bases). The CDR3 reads CATSSRAMNTEAFF. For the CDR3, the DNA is TGTGCCACCAGCAGCAGGGCCATGAACACTGAAGCTTTCTTT.